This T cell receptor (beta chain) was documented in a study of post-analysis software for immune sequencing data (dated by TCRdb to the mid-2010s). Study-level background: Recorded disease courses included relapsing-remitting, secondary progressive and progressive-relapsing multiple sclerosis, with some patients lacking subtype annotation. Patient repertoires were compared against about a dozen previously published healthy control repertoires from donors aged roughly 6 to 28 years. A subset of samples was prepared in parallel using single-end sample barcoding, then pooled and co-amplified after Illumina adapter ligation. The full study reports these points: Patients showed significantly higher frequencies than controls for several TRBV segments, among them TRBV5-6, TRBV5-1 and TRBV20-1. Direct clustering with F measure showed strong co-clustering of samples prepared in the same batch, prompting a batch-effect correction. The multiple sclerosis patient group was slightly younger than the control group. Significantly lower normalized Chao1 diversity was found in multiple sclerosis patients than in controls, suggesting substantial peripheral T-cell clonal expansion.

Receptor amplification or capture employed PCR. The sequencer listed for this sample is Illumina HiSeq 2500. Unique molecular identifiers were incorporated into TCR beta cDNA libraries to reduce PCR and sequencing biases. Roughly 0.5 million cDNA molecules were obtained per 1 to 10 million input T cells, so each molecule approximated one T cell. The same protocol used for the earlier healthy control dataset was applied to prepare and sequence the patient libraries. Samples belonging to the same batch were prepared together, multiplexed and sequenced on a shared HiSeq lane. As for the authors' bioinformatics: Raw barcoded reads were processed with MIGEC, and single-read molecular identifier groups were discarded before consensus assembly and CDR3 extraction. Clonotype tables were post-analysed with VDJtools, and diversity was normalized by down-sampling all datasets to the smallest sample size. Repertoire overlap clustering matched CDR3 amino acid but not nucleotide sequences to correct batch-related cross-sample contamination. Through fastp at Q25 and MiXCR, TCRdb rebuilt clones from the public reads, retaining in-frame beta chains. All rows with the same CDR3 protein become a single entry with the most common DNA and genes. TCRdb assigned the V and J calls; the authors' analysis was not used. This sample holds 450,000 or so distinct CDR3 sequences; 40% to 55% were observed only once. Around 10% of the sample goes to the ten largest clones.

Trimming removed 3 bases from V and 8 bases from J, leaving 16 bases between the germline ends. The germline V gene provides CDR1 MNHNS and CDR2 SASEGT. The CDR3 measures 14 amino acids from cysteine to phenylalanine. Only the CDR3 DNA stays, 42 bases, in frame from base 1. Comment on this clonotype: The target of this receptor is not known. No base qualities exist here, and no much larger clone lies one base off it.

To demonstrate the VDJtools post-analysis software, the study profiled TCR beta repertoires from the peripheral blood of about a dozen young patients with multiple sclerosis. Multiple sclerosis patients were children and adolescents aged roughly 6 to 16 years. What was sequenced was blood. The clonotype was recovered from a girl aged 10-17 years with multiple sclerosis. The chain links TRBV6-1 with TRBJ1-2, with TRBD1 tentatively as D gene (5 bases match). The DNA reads TGTGCCAGCAGTGACTTTGGGACTGCCGGAGGCTACACCTTC. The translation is CASSDFGTAGGYTF.